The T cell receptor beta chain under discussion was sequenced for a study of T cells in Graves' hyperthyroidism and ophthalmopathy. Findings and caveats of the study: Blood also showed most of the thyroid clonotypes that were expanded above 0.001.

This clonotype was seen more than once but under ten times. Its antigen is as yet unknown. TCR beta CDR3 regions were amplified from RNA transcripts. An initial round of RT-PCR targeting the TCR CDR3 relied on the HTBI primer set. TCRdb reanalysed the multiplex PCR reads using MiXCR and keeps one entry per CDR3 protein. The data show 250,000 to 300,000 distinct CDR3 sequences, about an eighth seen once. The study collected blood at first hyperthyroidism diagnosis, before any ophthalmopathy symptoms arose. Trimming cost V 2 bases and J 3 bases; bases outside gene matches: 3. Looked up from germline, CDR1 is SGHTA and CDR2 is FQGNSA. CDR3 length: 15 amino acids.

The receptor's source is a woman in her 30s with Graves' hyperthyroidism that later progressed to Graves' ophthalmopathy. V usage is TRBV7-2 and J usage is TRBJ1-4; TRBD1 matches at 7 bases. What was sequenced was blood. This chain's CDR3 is CASSLTGTANEKLFF. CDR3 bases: TGTGCCAGCAGCTTAACCGGGACAGCTAATGAAAAACTGTTTTTT.